The TCR beta chain described here comes from a study of blood T cell repertoires in COVID-19. There are 12 residues in the CDR3. Germline loops: CDR1 SGHNT, CDR2 YYREEE (reference sequence). The V gene lost 3 bases and the J gene lost 8 bases, with 11 bases spanning the gap. This table comes from immunoSEQ multiplex PCR, and its TCRdb copy is limited to in-frame clones, with some not included. Among 150,000 to 200,000 clones listed, 80% to 85% were seen once. This clonotype was sampled from a man aged 70-80 years who had been exposed to COVID-19. The sequencing input was PBMCs or T cells enriched from blood (not recorded which). The V and J genes are TRBV5-4 and TRBJ1-2; possibly TRBD1 for D (5 bases). Written as DNA, the CDR3 is TGTGCCAGCAGCTGGGGCAGGGAAGGCTACACCTTC. Translated, it gives CASSWGREGYTF.